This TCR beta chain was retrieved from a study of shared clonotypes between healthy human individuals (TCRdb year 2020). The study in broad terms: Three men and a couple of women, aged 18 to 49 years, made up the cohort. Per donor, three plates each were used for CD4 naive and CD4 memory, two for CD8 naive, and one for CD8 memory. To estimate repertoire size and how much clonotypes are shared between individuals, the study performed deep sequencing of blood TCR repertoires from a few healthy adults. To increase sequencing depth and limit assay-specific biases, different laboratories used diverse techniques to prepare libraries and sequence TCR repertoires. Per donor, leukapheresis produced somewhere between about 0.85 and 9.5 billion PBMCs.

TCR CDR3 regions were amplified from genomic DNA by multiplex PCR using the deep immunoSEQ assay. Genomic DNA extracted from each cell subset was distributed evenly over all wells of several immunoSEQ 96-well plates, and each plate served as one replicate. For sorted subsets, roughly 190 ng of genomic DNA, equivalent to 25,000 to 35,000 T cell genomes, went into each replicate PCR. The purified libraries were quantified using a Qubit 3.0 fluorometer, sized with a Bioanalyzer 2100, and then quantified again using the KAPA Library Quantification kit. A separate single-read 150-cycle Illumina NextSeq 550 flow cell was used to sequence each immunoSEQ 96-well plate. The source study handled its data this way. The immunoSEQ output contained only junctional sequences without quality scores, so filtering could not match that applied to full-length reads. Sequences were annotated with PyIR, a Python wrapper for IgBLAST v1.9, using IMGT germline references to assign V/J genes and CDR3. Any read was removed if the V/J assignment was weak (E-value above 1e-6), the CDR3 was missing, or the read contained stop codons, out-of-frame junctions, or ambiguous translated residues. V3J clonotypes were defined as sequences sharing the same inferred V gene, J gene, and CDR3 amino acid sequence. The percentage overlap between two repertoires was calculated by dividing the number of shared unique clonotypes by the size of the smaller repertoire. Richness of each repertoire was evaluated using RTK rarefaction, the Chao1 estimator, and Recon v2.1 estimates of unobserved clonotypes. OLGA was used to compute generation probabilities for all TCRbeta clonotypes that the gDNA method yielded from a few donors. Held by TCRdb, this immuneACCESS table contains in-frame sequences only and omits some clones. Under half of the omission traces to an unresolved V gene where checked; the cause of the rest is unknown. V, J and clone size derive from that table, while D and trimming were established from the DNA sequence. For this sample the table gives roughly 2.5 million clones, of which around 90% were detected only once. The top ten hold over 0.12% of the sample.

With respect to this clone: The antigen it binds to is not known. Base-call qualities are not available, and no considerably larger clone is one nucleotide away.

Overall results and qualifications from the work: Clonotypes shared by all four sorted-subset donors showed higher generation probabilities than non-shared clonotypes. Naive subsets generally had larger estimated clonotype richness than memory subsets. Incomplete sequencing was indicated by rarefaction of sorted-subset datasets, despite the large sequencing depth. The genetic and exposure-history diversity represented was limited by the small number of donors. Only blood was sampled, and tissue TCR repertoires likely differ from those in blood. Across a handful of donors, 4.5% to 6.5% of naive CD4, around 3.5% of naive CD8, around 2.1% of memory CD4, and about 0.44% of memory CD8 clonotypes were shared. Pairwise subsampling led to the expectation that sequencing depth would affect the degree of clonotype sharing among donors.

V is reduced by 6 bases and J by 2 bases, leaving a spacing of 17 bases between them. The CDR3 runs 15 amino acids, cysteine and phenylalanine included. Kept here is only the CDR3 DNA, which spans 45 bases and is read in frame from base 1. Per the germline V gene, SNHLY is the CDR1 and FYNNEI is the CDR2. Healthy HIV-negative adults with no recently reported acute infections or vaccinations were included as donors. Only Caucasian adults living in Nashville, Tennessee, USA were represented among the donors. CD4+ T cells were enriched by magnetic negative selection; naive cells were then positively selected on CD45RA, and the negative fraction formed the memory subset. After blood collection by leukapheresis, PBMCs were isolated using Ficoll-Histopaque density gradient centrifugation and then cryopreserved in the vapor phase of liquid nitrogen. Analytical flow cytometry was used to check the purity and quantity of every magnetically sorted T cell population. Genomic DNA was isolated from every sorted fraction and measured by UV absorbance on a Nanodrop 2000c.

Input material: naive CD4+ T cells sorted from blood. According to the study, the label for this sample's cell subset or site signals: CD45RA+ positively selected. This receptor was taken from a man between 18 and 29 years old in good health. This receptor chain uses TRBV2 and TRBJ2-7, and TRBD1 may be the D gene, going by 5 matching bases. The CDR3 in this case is CASRVSKQVPYEQYF. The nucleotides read TGTGCCAGCAGGGTTAGTAAACAGGTACCCTACGAGCAGTACTTC.